These 29 T cell receptor beta chains share one sample of origin, sequenced in a study of CD4+ T cells in melanoma. The data were produced by immunoSEQ multiplex PCR, yet TCRdb's version contains in-frame clones alone and is incomplete. The sample holds about 55,000 clones, roughly three quarters seen once. Sequencing was done on a sample of tumor tissue. These receptor sequences come from a human donor with melanoma.

The V and J genes are TRBV5-1 and TRBJ1-3; 7 bases map to TRBD1. Trimming at V came to 6 bases and at J to 3 bases, leaving 9 bases not matched to a gene. Looked up from germline, CDR1 is SGHRS and CDR2 is YFSETQ. The CDR3 is 15 residues long. The CDR3 bases are TGCGCCAGCACCCCTACAGGGGCTGGTGGAAACACCATATATTTT. It is translated as CASTPTGAGGNTIYF.

The genes are TRBV4-1 and TRBJ1-1; possibly TRBD1 for D (5 bases). Germline V CDR1 and CDR2: MGHRA, YSYEKL. V was trimmed by 0 bases and J by 0 bases, leaving 14 bases between them. The CDR3 runs to 17 residues. CDR3 loop: CASSQDWAGSLNTEAFF. CDR3 in DNA: TGCGCCAGCAGCCAAGATTGGGCAGGGAGCTTGAACACTGAAGCTTTCTTT.

The CDR3 DNA is TGTGCCAGCAGTGTGATGACAGAGCAAGAGACCCAGTACTTC. This sequence encodes CASSVMTEQETQYF. This sequence joins TRBV2 and TRBJ2-5; D might be TRBD1 (5 bases). Trimming took 4 bases from V and 2 from J, leaving 11 bases between them. This CDR3 is built from 14 residues. Per germline, CDR1 SNHLY and CDR2 FYNNEI.

This clone was seen more than once but under ten times. The chain links TRBV7-6 to TRBJ1-3; no definite D call. The CDR3 extends over 16 amino acids. The V end lost 0 bases, the J end lost 3 bases, and 12 bases lay between the germline ends. The germline CDR1 and CDR2 sequences are SGHVS and FNYEAQ. The CDR3 protein is CASSLAHATGGNTIYF. DNA of the CDR3: TGTGCCAGCAGCTTAGCCCACGCAACCGGTGGAAACACCATATATTTT.

The J gene is TRBJ2-2, the V gene TRBV11-2; no definite D call. CDR3 size: 15 residues. The germline gives CDR1 SGHAT, CDR2 FQNNGV. The germline V and J ends were trimmed by 5 bases and 1 base, with 11 bases remaining between them. CDR3 nucleotides: TGTGCCAGCAGCCGTCAGCCCTTGAACACCGGGGAGCTGTTTTTT. Residues: CASSRQPLNTGELFF.

The chain combines TRBV5-4 with TRBJ1-2; perhaps TRBD1 as D (6 bases). Germline V lookup: CDR1 SGHNT, CDR2 YYREEE (reference sequence). The CDR3 has 13 residues. With 5 bases removed from V and 0 bases from J, the gap between germline ends came to 8 bases. CDR3 region: CASSYRANYGYTF. The CDR3 region has the DNA TGTGCCAGCAGTTACAGGGCTAACTATGGCTACACCTTC.

This chain connects TRBV11-3 to TRBJ2-5, with D hard to call. Looked up from germline, CDR1 is SGHNT and CDR2 is YENEEA. The CDR3 spans 13 residues. Deletions cut 1 base from V and 5 bases from J, with 8 bases between. CDR3 DNA sequence: TGTGCCAGCAGCTTAGCCCCTACTGAGACCCAGTACTTC. Its translation: CASSLAPTETQYF.

The rearrangement links TRBV6-6 to TRBJ2-7; 7 positions match TRBD2. This CDR3 has 16 amino acids. The germline CDR1 and CDR2 sequences are MNHNY and SVGAGI (reference sequence). V lost 4 bases, J lost 0 bases, and 9 bases stayed unmatched. In DNA, the CDR3 is TGTGCCAGCAGTTCCCCCCAGCGGGGATTCTCCTACGAGCAGTACTTC. It specifies CASSSPQRGFSYEQYF.

V usage is TRBV7-2 and J usage is TRBJ2-3; TRBD2 matches at 9 bases. After removal of 4 bases from V and 4 bases from J, the junction contained 6 bases not matched to a gene. The CDR3 has 15 residues. Germline CDR1 and CDR2: SGHTA and FQGNSA. The CDR3 nucleotides read TGTGCCAGCAGCTCCGGGACTAGCCGAGCAGATACGCAGTATTTT. It encodes CASSSGTSRADTQYF.

The V gene is TRBV28, the J gene TRBJ1-1; 8 positions agree with TRBD1. The germline gives CDR1 MDHEN, CDR2 SYDVKM. This CDR3 comprises 13 residues. The V gene end was trimmed by 7 bases and the J gene end by 5 bases; junction bases not matched to a gene: 6. DNA for the CDR3: TGTGCCAGCACCCCGACAGGGGAGACTGAAGCTTTCTTT. It translates to CASTPTGETEAFF.

The chain couples TRBV28 to TRBJ2-2; tentatively, D is TRBD2 (5 bases). The CDR3 loop spans 17 amino acids. The ends were cut back, 3 bases at V and 4 bases at J, with 18 bases in the middle. From germline, CDR1 is MDHEN and CDR2 SYDVKM. In DNA form, the CDR3 reads TGTGCCAGCAGTTTCGTCTACCCTCGGGGAAGCACCGGGGAGCTGTTTTTT. It encodes CASSFVYPRGSTGELFF.

The chain is built from TRBV7-8 and TRBJ2-5; D perhaps matches TRBD2 (6 bases). Trimming took 1 base from V and 5 from J, leaving 17 bases between them. Germline V gives CDR1 SGHVS, CDR2 FQNEAQ. This CDR3 region has 16 residues. The CDR3 is CASSLVRGVGRETQYF. The CDR3 nucleotides read TGTGCCAGCAGCTTAGTTCGCGGGGTCGGGCGGGAGACCCAGTACTTC.

This clone appeared a single time. The chain is built from TRBV9 and TRBJ2-7, with 9 bases lining up with TRBD1. Trimming removed 5 bases from V and 4 bases from J; junction bases left unmatched: 7. Germline loops: CDR1 SGDLS, CDR2 YYNGEE. There are 14 residues in the CDR3. The CDR3 DNA reads as TGTGCCAGCAGTAGACCGGGACAGGGATACGAGCAGTACTTC. It translates to CASSRPGQGYEQYF. Drawing the rest from reference TRBV9 and TRBJ2-7, the complete variable domain is DSGVTQTPKHLITATGQRVTLRCSPRSGDLSVYWYQQSLDQGLQFLIQYYNGEERAKGNILERFSAQQFPDLHSELNLSSLELGDSALYFCASSRPGQGYEQYFGPGTRLTVT.

This clone appeared a few times. The V call is TRBV6-1, the J call TRBJ1-1; 12 nucleotides match TRBD1. Germline V gene data show CDR1 as MNHNS and CDR2 as SASEGT. Trimming removed 11 bases from V and 4 bases from J; junction bases left unmatched: 8. The CDR3 length is 14 residues. Written as DNA, the CDR3 is TGTGCCGGGAGGGGGGACAGGGGGCCCACTGAAGCTTTCTTT. It encodes CAGRGDRGPTEAFF.

This clone was found once. This rearrangement joins TRBV27 to TRBJ2-7; D remains ambiguous. V dropped 0 bases and J dropped 5 bases, with 11 bases sitting between them. Germline CDR1 and CDR2: MNHEY and SMNVEV (reference sequence). The CDR3 is made up of 14 amino acids. CDR3 sequence: CASSLSSSEDEQYF. CDR3 coding DNA: TGTGCCAGCAGTTTATCGAGTTCCGAGGACGAGCAGTACTTC.

The chain links TRBV7-3 to TRBJ1-1; the match to TRBD1 covers 8 bases. The CDR3 sequence is 13 residues long. Germline values: CDR1 SGHTA, CDR2 FQGTGA. With 4 bases clipped from V and 3 bases from J, the junction kept 1 base outside the gene matches. CDR3: CASSSDRDTEAFF. The CDR3 DNA follows: TGTGCCAGCAGCTCGGACAGGGACACTGAAGCTTTCTTT.

About this clone itself: One junction end does not reproduce the germline sequence, and a read error may be involved. The CDR3 sequence is CAISESGSNNQPQHF. CDR3 DNA sequence: TGTGCCATCAGTGAGTCGGGGTCAAACAATCAGCCCCAGCATTTT. The chain recombines TRBV6-1 with TRBJ1-5, with no clear D. Germline-derived CDR1 and CDR2 are MNHNS and SASEGT. The CDR3 has 15 residues.

The chain couples TRBV9 to TRBJ2-7, with 12 bases matching TRBD1. The trim removed 4 bases at V and 6 bases at J, leaving 5 bases unmatched. This CDR3 has 14 amino acids. Germline CDR1 and CDR2: SGDLS and YYNGEE. CDR3 region: CASSIGTGGSEQYF. As DNA, the CDR3 is TGTGCCAGCAGCATTGGGACAGGGGGCAGCGAGCAGTACTTC.

The count of this clone is one. This sequence is one base from a far larger clone and is likely a read error. The chain is built from TRBV4-2 and TRBJ2-1; 8 bases line up with TRBD2. The CDR3 contains 16 residues. J lost 9 bases, V lost 0 bases, and 10 bases had no gene match. The germline CDR1 and CDR2 sequences are LGHNA and YNFKEQ. The CDR3 sequence: CASSQDFPGGLVEQFF. The CDR3 DNA sequence: TGTGCCAGCAGCCAAGATTTTCCGGGGGGGCTGGTTGAGCAGTTCTTC.

The V call is TRBV9, the J call TRBJ2-7, with D hard to call. Germline V gene lookup returns CDR1 SGDLS and CDR2 YYNGEE. The CDR3 has 12 amino acids. The V gene lost 0 bases and the J gene lost 3 bases, with 4 bases spanning the gap. CDR3 coding DNA: TGTGCCAGCAGCGTAGACGACTACGAGCAGTACTTC. Translated: CASSVDDYEQYF.

This clone showed up just a few times. This sample includes further DNA sequences coding for the same CDR3. V usage is TRBV28 and J usage is TRBJ2-7; perhaps D is TRBD1 or TRBD2 (5 bases each). CDR1 is MDHEN and CDR2 is SYDVKM in the germline V gene. Trimming shortened V by 5 bases and J by 0 bases, and 14 bases separated the two germline ends. The length of the CDR3 is 15 residues. Written as DNA, the CDR3 is TGTGCCAGCAGTCCCGGGACGGGGAGCTCCTACGAGCAGTACTTC. Translation: CASSPGTGSSYEQYF.

The rearrangement uses TRBV27 and TRBJ1-1; unclear D gene. In germline, CDR1 is MNHEY, CDR2 SMNVEV (reference sequence). The CDR3 runs to 12 residues. Between the trimmed V and J ends, which lost 6 bases and 1 base, there was a span of 6 bases. The CDR3 loop is CASSRGNTEAFF. The CDR3 bases are TGTGCCAGCAGCCGAGGGAACACTGAAGCTTTCTTT.

V usage is TRBV5-1 and J usage is TRBJ2-5, with D possibly matching TRBD1 (5 bases). The end of the DNA fits TRBJ2-7 better, so the J call may be wrong. This CDR3 contains 14 residues. Per the germline V gene, CDR1 is SGHRS and CDR2 is YFSETQ. The CDR3 region is CASSPYQGSHEQYF. The CDR3 DNA reads as TGCGCCAGCAGCCCTTACCAGGGTTCCCACGAGCAGTACTTC.

The chain is built from TRBV15 and TRBJ2-7; D may be TRBD2 (5 bases). Germline assignment: CDR1 LNHNV and CDR2 YYDKDF (reference sequence). The CDR3 consists of 14 residues. V dropped 1 base and J dropped 5 bases, with 12 bases sitting between them. In DNA, the CDR3 is TGTGCCACCAGCAGAGCGGGATGGACCGACGAGCAGTACTTC. It translates to CATSRAGWTDEQYF.

In its sample, this clone was seen once. This chain links TRBV2 with TRBJ2-3, with D unresolved. The CDR3 contains 13 residues. V dropped 6 bases and J dropped 0 bases, with 7 bases sitting between them. Germline CDR1 SNHLY, CDR2 FYNNEI. DNA for the CDR3: TGTGCCAGCAGCCAAGACAGCACAGATACGCAGTATTTT. Protein sequence: CASSQDSTDTQYF. Looking up the rest from reference TRBV2 and TRBJ2-3 gives the full variable domain: EPEVTQTPSHQVTQMGQEVILRCVPISNHLYFYWYRQILGQKVEFLVSFYNNEISEKSEIFDDQFSVERPDGSNFTLKIRSTKLEDSAMYFCASSQDSTDTQYFGPGTRLTVL.

This clone was seen many times. The chain carries TRBV6-1 and TRBJ2-1; 9 bases match TRBD2. This CDR3 has 14 residues. V lost 3 bases, J lost 9 bases, and 6 bases stayed unmatched. The germline gives CDR1 MNHNS, CDR2 SASEGT. The CDR3 loop is CASSEMRGGTEQFF. CDR3 nucleotide sequence: TGTGCCAGCAGTGAGATGCGGGGGGGTACTGAGCAGTTCTTC.

This clone qualifies as medium-sized. The chain couples TRBV13 to TRBJ1-1; the match to TRBD1 covers 7 bases. The CDR3 covers 16 residues. J gave up 4 bases and V 6 bases, and 14 bases lay outside the gene matches. CDR1 PRHDT and CDR2 FYEKMQ come from the germline V gene (reference sequence). The CDR3 spells CASSQGLDRHGTEAFF. DNA of the CDR3: TGTGCCAGCAGTCAAGGACTGGACAGGCATGGCACTGAAGCTTTCTTT.

This rearrangement joins TRBV29-1 to TRBJ1-1; TRBD1 might be the D (5 bases). Germline V gene sequence: CDR1 SQVTM, CDR2 ANQGSEA. V was clipped by 0 bases and J by 0 bases, with 11 bases between them. The CDR3 is made up of 15 amino acids. The CDR3 region is CSVEEVRGMNTEAFF. The CDR3 nucleotides read TGCAGCGTTGAAGAGGTGAGGGGCATGAACACTGAAGCTTTCTTT.

The chain recombines TRBV5-1 with TRBJ2-7; a weak D match, TRBD1 (5 bases). The germline V gene has CDR1 SGHRS and CDR2 YFSETQ. CDR3 length: 14 residues. Deletions cut 0 bases from V and 1 base from J, with 8 bases between. In DNA form, the CDR3 reads TGCGCCAGCAGCTTGGGGGGCCGTTCCTACGAGCAGTACTTC. Residues: CASSLGGRSYEQYF.